This TCR beta chain was documented in a study of blood T cell repertoires in COVID-19 (dated by TCRdb to about 2020). A note on the overall study: Collaborator samples came from the United States, Italy and Spain and covered acute and convalescent phases of COVID-19. The material from the prospective study consisted of cDNA or gDNA derived from T cells, B-cell-depleted T cells, or PBMCs. The dataset comprised deeply sampled blood TCRbeta repertoires from subjects exposed to, actively infected with, or recovered from COVID-19. A freely available public database, intended as a resource for researchers studying the immune response to SARS-CoV-2, is where the repertoires were released. The samples were drawn from two sources: the first 160 participants of the ongoing ImmuneRACE study, and 1,000 to 1,500 subjects contributed by 6 global collaborators. Sample metadata almost always included a de-identified subject ID, COVID-19 status, age in years and sex. Where available, HLA class I and class II types were obtained from metadata supplied by the sample provider rather than from assay-based typing.

TCRbeta CDR3 regions were amplified from genomic DNA using the immunoSEQ Assay, a bias-controlled multiplex PCR. Concerning the study's data processing: Within the assay, amplification of reference gene primers was used to estimate how many nucleated cells each sample contained. Sequence reads were collapsed and filtered to measure the absolute abundance of every unique TCRbeta CDR3 rearrangement. Productive Simpson clonality was computed per sample as the square root of Simpson's diversity index over productive rearrangements. TCRdb re-hosts the immuneACCESS table, in-frame sequences only. Its copies lack some clones; in the studies checked, an unresolved V gene accounts for under half of them, and the cause for the rest is not known. The V and J calls and clone size are taken from that table; D and trimming were inferred from the DNA. The sample table contains 200,000 to 300,000 clones; only one count was recorded for approximately 86% of them. The ten largest clones capture about 2.1% of the sample.

For this clone: This clone's antigen is unknown. Per-base quality was not reported, and no clone a single base away is much larger than it.

Collaborating institutions collected whole blood in K2EDTA tubes following their own protocols. For TCRbeta analysis, collaborators shipped samples in one of three forms: frozen whole blood, isolated PBMCs, or DNA extracted from either of those sample types. V and J lose 1 base and 4 bases, and a span of 14 bases separates them. CDR1 and CDR2 are read off the germline V gene (reference sequence) as SGHAT and FQDESV. The CDR3 sequence holds 16 residues, the cysteine and phenylalanine included. Just CDR3 DNA is preserved here, 48 bases in frame from base 1. Study-wide findings and limitations: How much clinical and demographic metadata was included differed by source and by participant, and the metadata was provided uncurated.

Sequencing was carried out using peripheral blood. The chain is made from TRBV11-1 and TRBJ2-1; there is no confident call for the D gene. This sequence was found in a man aged 25-40 years with active or convalescent COVID-19. The CDR3 reads as follows: CASSLGSRILYNEQFF. The nucleotide sequence is given as TGTGCCAGCAGCTTAGGATCAAGGATACTATACAATGAGCAGTTCTTC.